The 28 T cell receptor beta chains below were found in one sample sequenced in a study of cytomegalovirus exposure and HLA in healthy donors. PCR amplification relied on 60 Vbeta primers (plus 13 Jbeta primers). Profiling relied on immunoSEQ multiplex PCR, and the TCRdb table lists in-frame clones only, not all of them. Seen here are 150,000 to 200,000 clones, 81% observed once, and the top ten hold roughly 1.4%. Sequenced input: PBMCs. These receptors were obtained from a man aged 45-60 years in good health and CMV-seropositive.

The J gene is TRBJ1-4, the V gene TRBV9; the D is unclear. Trimming left V 6 bases short and J 7 bases short, with 16 bases between. The CDR3 length is 14 residues. Germline CDR1 reads SGDLS; CDR2 reads YYNGEE. Written as DNA, the CDR3 is TGTGCCAGCACCCGAGGTGGTGACGTTGAAAAACTGTTTTTT. Translation: CASTRGGDVEKLFF.

The chain uses TRBV5-6 and TRBJ1-2; D gene unclear. The germline CDR1 and CDR2 sequences are SGHDT and YYEEEE. The V end was cut by 2 bases, the J end by 8 bases, with 13 bases between. This CDR3 is built from 13 residues. CDR3 sequence: CASSLFTPQGYTF. DNA of the CDR3: TGTGCCAGCAGCTTATTTACCCCTCAGGGCTACACCTTC.

The V and J genes are TRBV4-1 and TRBJ1-2, with 10 bases aligning to TRBD1. Germline CDR1 reads MGHRA; CDR2 reads YSYEKL. Trimming removed 1 base from V and 7 bases from J; junction bases left unmatched: 9. The CDR3 runs to 16 residues. CDR3 DNA sequence: TGCGCCAGCAGCCAAGCCCTAATGACAGGGGGCTTTGGCTACACCTTC. Its translation is CASSQALMTGGFGYTF.

The CDR3 DNA follows: TGTGCCAGCAGTCCCCACGCAGGGAACTATGGCTACACCTTC. Translation gives CASSPHAGNYGYTF. V is TRBV27 and J is TRBJ1-2; maybe TRBD1 (5 bases). The CDR3 length is 14 residues. Trimming stripped 5 bases from V and 2 bases from J, with 12 bases between. Germline V gives CDR1 MNHEY, CDR2 SMNVEV (reference sequence).

This clone has a handful of counts. The gene calls are TRBV29-1 and TRBJ2-7, with 7 nucleotides matching TRBD2. The CDR3 extends over 14 amino acids. The V gene's germline CDR1 is SQVTM and CDR2 ANQGSEA. Losses at the gene ends were 4 bases for V and 3 bases for J; bases not matched to a gene: 9. The CDR3 protein is CSVVLAGAGYEQYF. Here the CDR3 DNA reads TGCAGCGTTGTCTTGGCGGGAGCCGGCTACGAGCAGTACTTC.

J is TRBJ1-1 and V is TRBV6-5; 9 positions match TRBD1. J lost 3 bases, V lost 6 bases, and 5 bases had no gene match. The length of the CDR3 is 14 residues. Germline V lookup: CDR1 MNHEY, CDR2 SVGAGI. CDR3 sequence reads: CASRPTGGYTEAFF. The CDR3 DNA reads as TGTGCCAGCAGGCCGACAGGGGGATACACTGAAGCTTTCTTT.

The rearrangement uses TRBV11-3 and TRBJ2-5, with TRBD2 matching over 7 bases. Germline assignment: CDR1 SGHNT and CDR2 YENEEA. The CDR3 sequence is 15 residues long. With V trimmed by 5 bases and J by 1 base, 7 bases remained unmatched. CDR3 protein: CASSPTGLVQETQYF. DNA of the CDR3: TGTGCCAGCAGCCCGACCGGACTAGTCCAAGAGACCCAGTACTTC.

This clone has just a few counts. The CDR3, as DNA: TGTGCCAGCAGCCCACGGACAGGGGTAAACACCATATATTTT. Its translation is CASSPRTGVNTIYF. The chain recombines TRBV9 with TRBJ1-3; 9 bases agree with TRBD1. The V segment lost 4 bases and the J segment 6 bases; nucleotides outside the gene matches: 5. The CDR3 has 14 residues. Germline V lookup: CDR1 SGDLS, CDR2 YYNGEE.

V and J are TRBV7-9 and TRBJ2-7; perhaps TRBD2 as D (5 bases). CDR3 length: 16 amino acids. V shed 5 bases and J shed 3 bases, with 20 bases lying between them. Germline lookup yields CDR1 SEHNR and CDR2 FQNEAQ (reference sequence). The CDR3 sequence: CASSPGGTGLNYEQYF. CDR3 sequence (DNA): TGTGCCAGCAGCCCAGGAGGTACGGGTTTGAACTACGAGCAGTACTTC.

CDR3 nucleotides: TGTGCCAGCAGTTTAAGACAGAACACCGGGGAGCTGTTTTTT. Amino acid sequence: CASSLRQNTGELFF. The rearrangement links TRBV28 to TRBJ2-2; no reliable D call. The CDR3 has 14 residues. Per the germline V gene, CDR1 is MDHEN and CDR2 is SYDVKM. Trimming took 2 bases from V and 1 from J, leaving 5 bases between them.

This clone was observed a single time. The chain recombines TRBV30 with TRBJ1-2; perhaps TRBD1 as D (5 bases). Trimming took off 0 bases at V and 0 bases at J, with 11 bases between the two ends. In germline, CDR1 is GTSNPN, CDR2 SVGIG (reference sequence). The CDR3 is 15 residues long. The CDR3 is CAWSVGANSNYGYTF. As DNA, the CDR3 is TGTGCCTGGAGTGTAGGGGCCAACTCTAACTATGGCTACACCTTC.

V gene TRBV30 combines with J gene TRBJ2-7, with D maybe TRBD2 (6 bases). This CDR3 has 12 residues. V dropped 5 bases and J dropped 6 bases, with 14 bases sitting between them. Germline V gene sequence: CDR1 GTSNPN, CDR2 SVGIG (reference sequence). The CDR3 nucleotides are TGTGCCTGGGCTGGCCGGGGGACCGAGCAGTACTTC. It specifies CAWAGRGTEQYF.

Regarding this clone: A read error may produce the germline difference seen at one junction end. The rearrangement joins TRBV7-2 to TRBJ2-1, with D unresolved. CDR3 length equals 12 residues. Germline CDR1 and CDR2: SGHTA and FQGNSA. Here the CDR3 DNA reads TGTGCTAGCAGCTTAGTATACAATGAGCAGTTCTTC. Its translation: CASSLVYNEQFF.

The chain employs TRBV6-5 and TRBJ1-2, with TRBD1 as a possible D gene (6 bases). Trimming removed 6 bases at V and 0 bases at J, with 11 bases between. The CDR3 has 14 residues. The germline CDR1 and CDR2 sequences are MNHEY and SVGAGI. The CDR3 loop is CASRAYRANYGYTF. The CDR3 bases are TGTGCCAGCAGGGCTTACAGGGCTAACTATGGCTACACCTTC.

This clone was detected only a few times. V and J are TRBV27 and TRBJ1-2, with D tentatively TRBD1 (6 bases). Per the germline V gene, CDR1 is MNHEY and CDR2 is SMNVEV (reference sequence). There are 15 residues in the CDR3. The germline V and J ends were trimmed by 6 bases and 7 bases, with 21 bases remaining between them. The CDR3 DNA reads TGTGCCAGCAGCCCACCAGGACAGAGGGTAGGTGGCTACACCTTC. It codes for CASSPPGQRVGGYTF.

CDR3 protein: CASSQAGQGSYEQYF. For the CDR3, the DNA is TGTGCCAGCAGCCAAGCCGGACAGGGGAGCTACGAGCAGTACTTC. The rearrangement links TRBV4-2 to TRBJ2-7, with 9 bases identical to TRBD1. CDR1 and CDR2 from the germline V gene are LGHNA and YNFKEQ. The CDR3 is made up of 15 amino acids. Germline trimming cut 1 base from V and 3 bases from J; bases unmatched to any gene: 4.

This chain connects TRBV29-1 to TRBJ1-1, with a weak D call TRBD1 (5 bases). With 5 bases removed from V and 7 bases from J, the gap between germline ends came to 14 bases. The germline V gene has CDR1 SQVTM and CDR2 ANQGSEA. The CDR3 has 12 residues. CDR3 in amino acids: CSVRRGGSEAFF. CDR3 in DNA: TGCAGCGTTAGGCGCGGGGGGAGTGAAGCTTTCTTT.

This chain connects TRBV21-1 to TRBJ1-2; the tabulated D call, TRBD1, remains unverified against the DNA. TRBV21-1 is shown as a pseudogene. The CDR3 loop spans 11 amino acids. The CDR3, as DNA: TGTGCCAGTCTCCCAGGGGGTGGCTACACCTTC. It codes for CASLPGGGYTF.

The chain combines TRBV5-1 with TRBJ2-3, with D hard to call. The CDR3 has 14 residues. Germline V gene sequence: CDR1 SGHRS, CDR2 YFSETQ. The V end was cut by 3 bases, the J end by 3 bases, with 11 bases between. CDR3 in DNA: TGCGCCAGCAGCTCCCCCGATAGAACAGATACGCAGTATTTT. Protein sequence: CASSSPDRTDTQYF. Combining the CDR3 with reference TRBV5-1 and TRBJ2-3 gives the whole variable domain KAGVTQTPRYLIKTRGQQVTLSCSPISGHRSVSWYQQTPGQGLQFLFEYFSETQRNKGNFPGRFSGRQFSNSRSEMNVSTLELGDSALYLCASSSPDRTDTQYFGPGTRLTVL.

The chain combines TRBV6-5 with TRBJ2-1; D possibly corresponds to TRBD2 (6 bases). From germline, CDR1 is MNHEY and CDR2 SVGAGI. The CDR3 loop spans 14 amino acids. Trimming stripped 5 bases from V and 6 bases from J, with 14 bases between. The CDR3 region is CASSPSGTGNEQFF. The CDR3 DNA follows: TGTGCCAGCAGTCCCTCCGGGACTGGCAATGAGCAGTTCTTC.

V usage is TRBV28 and J usage is TRBJ2-2; 7 nucleotides line up with TRBD1. This CDR3 is built from 15 residues. After removal of 6 bases from V and 5 bases from J, the junction contained 9 bases not matched to a gene. Germline V gene sequence: CDR1 MDHEN, CDR2 SYDVKM. The CDR3 here is CASSPAGGRTGELFF. The DNA for the CDR3 is TGTGCCAGCAGCCCGGCAGGGGGAAGGACCGGGGAGCTGTTTTTT.

The chain couples TRBV25-1 to TRBJ2-1; 9 bases map to TRBD2. Losses at the gene ends were 4 bases for V and 0 bases for J; bases not matched to a gene: 7. In germline, CDR1 is MGHDK, CDR2 SYGVNS. CDR3 length: 17 residues. This CDR3 is CASSGLAGLSSYNEQFF. The CDR3 DNA follows: TGTGCCAGCAGTGGTCTAGCGGGACTAAGCTCCTACAATGAGCAGTTCTTC.

This clone was counted a single time. The chain uses TRBV5-1 and TRBJ2-5; TRBD2 might be the D (5 bases). The CDR3 covers 14 residues. Germline V lookup: CDR1 SGHRS, CDR2 YFSETQ. Trimming removed 6 bases from V and 1 base from J, with 13 bases in between. CDR3 amino acids: CASNRAGGQETQYF. The CDR3 DNA reads as TGCGCCAGCAATCGGGCGGGTGGCCAAGAGACCCAGTACTTC.

The chain couples TRBV5-1 to TRBJ1-1, with 7 bases lining up with TRBD1. V lost 0 bases to trimming and J lost 5 bases; unmatched junction nucleotides: 4. The CDR3 is 14 amino acids. Germline CDR1 is SGHRS and CDR2 is YFSETQ. The CDR3 spells CASSLARGRTEAFF. DNA for the CDR3: TGCGCCAGCAGCTTGGCCAGGGGGAGGACTGAAGCTTTCTTT.

As for this clone: Other DNA sequences in this specimen translate into the identical CDR3. The V gene is TRBV6-1, the J gene TRBJ1-5, with 8 bases aligning to TRBD1. The germline V gene has CDR1 MNHNS and CDR2 SASEGT. The CDR3 consists of 15 residues. Trimming took 9 bases from V and 0 from J; bases not matched to a gene: 7. The CDR3 DNA reads as TGTGCCAGTTCACAGGGGGTCTATAGCAATCAGCCCCAGCATTTT. Protein product: CASSQGVYSNQPQHF.

The genes are TRBV10-3 and TRBJ1-5; 7 nucleotides align to TRBD1. The CDR3 is made up of 13 amino acids. With V trimmed by 6 bases and J by 5 bases, 4 bases remained unmatched. Germline V lookup: CDR1 ENHRY, CDR2 SYGVKD. The CDR3 loop reads CAISRDRDQPQHF. CDR3 in DNA: TGTGCCATCAGCCGGGACAGAGATCAGCCCCAGCATTTT.

The chain carries TRBV11-2 and TRBJ1-1; TRBD1 matches 8 bases. Germline V gives CDR1 SGHAT, CDR2 FQNNGV. The V gene end was trimmed by 0 bases and the J gene end by 3 bases; junction bases not matched to a gene: 9. This CDR3 comprises 17 residues. The DNA of the CDR3 is TGTGCCAGCAGCTTAGACTTGGGACAGGTCAGATACACTGAAGCTTTCTTT. It codes for CASSLDLGQVRYTEAFF.

The rearrangement joins TRBV6-5 to TRBJ1-2; weak D call: TRBD1 (5 bases). The germline V and J ends were trimmed by 1 base and 8 bases, with 17 bases remaining between them. Germline V gene sequence: CDR1 MNHEY, CDR2 SVGAGI. The CDR3 has 15 residues. CDR3 bases: TGTGCCAGCAGTTACTTCAGAGACAGCGCAGGAGGCTACACCTTC. It codes for CASSYFRDSAGGYTF.